This T cell receptor (beta chain) was identified during a study of T cell responses to AZD1222 COVID-19 vaccine. Study-level results: CD4 TCRs associated with vaccination spanned spike, dominating at 160-218 and 743-854. In a largely white British group with more females than males, clonal diversity was possibly underestimated.

Regarding this clone: The antigen is not known.

The table came from immunoSEQ multiplex PCR; TCRdb's copy has only in-frame clones and leaves some out. The sample lists about 150,000 clones; about 93% were seen once. Trimming stripped 5 bases from V and 3 bases from J, with 9 bases between. Germline V lookup: CDR1 MNHEY, CDR2 SVGEGT. The CDR3 totals 13 residues. The starting material was peripheral blood, obtained on day 0 of AZD1222 vaccination. The gene calls are TRBV6-2 or TRBV6-3 and TRBJ2-3; the D call may be TRBD1 or TRBD2 (6 bases each). The source of this sequence is an adult in good health. Here the CDR3 reads CASSGGTTDTQYF. The DNA of the CDR3 is TGTGCCAGCAGTGGGGGGACAACAGATACGCAGTATTTT.